A single sample gave rise to the 5 T cell receptor beta chains below, sequenced in a study of human T cells and chemical hapten exposure. Documented time point: patch test 3, about 24 weeks after DPC sensitization. The treatment is: therapeutic diphenylcyclopropenone sensitization with weekly scalp DPC. From the RACE reads, TCRdb called clonotypes with MiXCR, one entry per CDR3 protein. The sample consists of 70,000 or so distinct CDR3 sequences, 11% of them appearing once. The starting material was whole blood, obtained in connection with sensitization to the hapten diphenylcyclopropenone (DPC). The receptors come from a woman aged 45-65 years with alopecia areata. Some clones in this sample may be carry-over from other donors' samples.

This chain connects TRBV24-1 to TRBJ2-1, with TRBD1 identical over 7 bases. Germline-derived CDR1 and CDR2 are KGHDR and SFDVKD. This CDR3 region has 16 residues. J gave up 5 bases and V 4 bases, and 10 bases lay outside the gene matches. This chain's CDR3 is CATSDSSAQGNNEQFF. DNA for the CDR3: TGTGCCACCAGTGACTCCTCAGCACAGGGGAACAATGAGCAGTTCTTC.

The J gene is TRBJ2-3, the V gene TRBV27; D remains ambiguous. V was pared by 10 bases and J by 6 bases, with 11 bases between. Looked up from germline, CDR1 is MNHEY and CDR2 is SMNVEV (reference sequence). The CDR3 covers 11 residues. CDR3: CATLFGDTQYF. For the CDR3, the DNA is TGTGCCACCCTTTTCGGGGATACGCAGTATTTT.

This clonotype was found many times. V usage is TRBV5-1 and J usage is TRBJ2-7, with TRBD1 matching 9 bases. This CDR3 contains 16 residues. With 4 bases clipped from V and 3 bases from J, the junction kept 11 bases outside the gene matches. Germline V lookup: CDR1 SGHRS, CDR2 YFSETQ. Written as DNA, the CDR3 is TGCGCCAGCAGCCTGGGGGACAGGGCGGGGTTCTACGAGCAGTACTTC. It is translated as CASSLGDRAGFYEQYF.

This clonotype was counted ten times or more. The V and J genes are TRBV5-6 and TRBJ1-6; D may be TRBD1 (6 bases). The CDR3 spans 15 residues. From germline, CDR1 is SGHDT and CDR2 YYEEEE. V dropped 2 bases and J dropped 8 bases, with 14 bases sitting between them. The CDR3 sequence is CASSFGWQGYSPLHF. DNA for the CDR3: TGTGCCAGCAGCTTCGGTTGGCAGGGGTATTCACCCCTCCACTTT. The whole variable domain, filled in from reference TRBV5-6 and TRBJ1-6, reads DAGVTQSPTHLIKTRGQQVTLRCSPKSGHDTVSWYQQALGQGPQFIFQYYEEEERQRGNFPDRFSGHQFPNYSSELNVNALLLGDSALYLCASSFGWQGYSPLHFGNGTRLTVT.

The chain uses TRBV12-3 or TRBV12-4 and TRBJ2-1; weak D call: TRBD1 (6 bases). V gave up 4 bases and J gave up 4 bases, with 14 bases separating them. The CDR3 contains 15 residues. CDR3 region: CASSSPGQGYNEQFF. The CDR3, as DNA: TGTGCCAGCAGTTCCCCCGGGCAGGGGTACAATGAGCAGTTCTTC.